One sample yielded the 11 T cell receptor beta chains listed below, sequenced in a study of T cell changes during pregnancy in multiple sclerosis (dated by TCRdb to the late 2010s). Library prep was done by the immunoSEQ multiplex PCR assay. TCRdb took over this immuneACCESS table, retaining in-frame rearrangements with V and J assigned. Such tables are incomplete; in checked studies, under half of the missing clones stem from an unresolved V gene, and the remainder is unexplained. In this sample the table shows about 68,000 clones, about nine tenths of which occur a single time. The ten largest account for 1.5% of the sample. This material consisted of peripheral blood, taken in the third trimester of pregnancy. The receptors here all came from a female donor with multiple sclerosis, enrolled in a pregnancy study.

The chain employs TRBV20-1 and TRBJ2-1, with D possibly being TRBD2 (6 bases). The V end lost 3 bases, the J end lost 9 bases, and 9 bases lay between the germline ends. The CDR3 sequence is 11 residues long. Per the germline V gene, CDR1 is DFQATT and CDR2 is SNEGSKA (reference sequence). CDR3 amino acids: CSASSGPEQFF. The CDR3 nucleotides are TGCAGTGCTAGTAGCGGACCTGAGCAGTTCTTC.

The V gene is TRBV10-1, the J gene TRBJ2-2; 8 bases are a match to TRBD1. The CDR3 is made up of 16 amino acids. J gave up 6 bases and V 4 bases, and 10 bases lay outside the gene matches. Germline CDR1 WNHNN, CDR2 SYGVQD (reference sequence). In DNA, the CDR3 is TGCGCCAGCAGTGGGAGACAGGGGAGCATGCCCGGGGAGCTGTTTTTT. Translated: CASSGRQGSMPGELFF.

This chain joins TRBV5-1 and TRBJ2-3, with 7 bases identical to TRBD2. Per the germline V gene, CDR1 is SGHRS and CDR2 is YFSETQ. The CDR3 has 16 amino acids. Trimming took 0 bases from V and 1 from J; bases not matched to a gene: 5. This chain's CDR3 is CASSLGAGEGTDTQYF. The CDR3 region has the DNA TGCGCCAGCAGCTTGGGTGCGGGAGAAGGCACAGATACGCAGTATTTT.

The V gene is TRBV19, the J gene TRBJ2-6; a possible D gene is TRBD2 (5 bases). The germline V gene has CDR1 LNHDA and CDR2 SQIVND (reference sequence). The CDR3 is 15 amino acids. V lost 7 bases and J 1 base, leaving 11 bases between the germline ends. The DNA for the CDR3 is TGTGCCAGTAAGGCGAGGGTTTCTGGGGCCAACGTCCTGACTTTC. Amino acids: CASKARVSGANVLTF.

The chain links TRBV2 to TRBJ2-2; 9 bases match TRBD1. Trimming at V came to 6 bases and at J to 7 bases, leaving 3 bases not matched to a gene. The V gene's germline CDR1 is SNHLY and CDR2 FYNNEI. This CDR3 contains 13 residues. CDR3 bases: TGTGCCAGCAGGGGGACAGGGTTCGGGGAGCTGTTTTTT. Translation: CASRGTGFGELFF.

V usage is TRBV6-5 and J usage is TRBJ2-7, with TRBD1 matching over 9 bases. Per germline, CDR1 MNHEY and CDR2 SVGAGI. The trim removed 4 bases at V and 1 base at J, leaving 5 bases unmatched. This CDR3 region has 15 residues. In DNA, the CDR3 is TGTGCCAGCAGTTCCGGACAGGGGATTTCCTACGAGCAGTACTTC. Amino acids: CASSSGQGISYEQYF.

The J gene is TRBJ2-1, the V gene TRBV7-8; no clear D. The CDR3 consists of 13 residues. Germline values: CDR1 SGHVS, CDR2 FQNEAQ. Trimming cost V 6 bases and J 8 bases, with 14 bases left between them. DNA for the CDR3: TGTGCCAGCAGTAGAGGTCGCGGTCATGAGCAGTTCTTC. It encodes CASSRGRGHEQFF. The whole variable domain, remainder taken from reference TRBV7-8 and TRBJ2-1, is GAGVSQSPRYKVAKRGQDVALRCDPISGHVSLFWYQQALGQGPEFLTYFQNEAQLDKSGLPSDRFFAERPEGSVSTLKIQRTQQEDSAVYLCASSRGRGHEQFFGPGTRLTVL.

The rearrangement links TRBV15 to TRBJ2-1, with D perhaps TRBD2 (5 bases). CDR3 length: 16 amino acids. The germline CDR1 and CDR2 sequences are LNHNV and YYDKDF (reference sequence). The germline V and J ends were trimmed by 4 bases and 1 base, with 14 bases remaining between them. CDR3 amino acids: CATSTYQAVSYNEQFF. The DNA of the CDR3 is TGTGCCACCAGCACCTACCAAGCGGTTTCCTACAATGAGCAGTTCTTC.

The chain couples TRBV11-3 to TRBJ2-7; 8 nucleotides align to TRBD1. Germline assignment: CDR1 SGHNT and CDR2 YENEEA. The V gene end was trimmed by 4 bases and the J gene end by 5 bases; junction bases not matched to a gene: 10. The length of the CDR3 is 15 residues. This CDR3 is CASSSNPGGIDEQYF. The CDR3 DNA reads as TGTGCCAGCAGCTCGAACCCAGGGGGCATCGACGAGCAGTACTTC.

CDR3 region: CASSPLTGGSNQPQHF. The CDR3 DNA sequence: TGTGCCAGCTCACCACTGACAGGGGGAAGCAATCAGCCCCAGCATTTT. The V gene is TRBV18, the J gene TRBJ1-5, with 9 bases fitting TRBD1. V trimming: 1 base; J trimming: 1 base; junction bases outside the gene matches: 2. Germline CDR1 and CDR2: KGHSH and LQKENI. This CDR3 spans 16 amino acids.

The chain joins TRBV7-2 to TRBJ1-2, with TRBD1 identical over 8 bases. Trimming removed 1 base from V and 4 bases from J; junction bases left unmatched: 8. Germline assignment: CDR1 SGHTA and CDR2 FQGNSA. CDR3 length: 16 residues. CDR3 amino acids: CASSLGGQAKPYGYTF. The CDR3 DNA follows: TGTGCCAGCAGCTTAGGGGGACAGGCTAAACCCTATGGCTACACCTTC. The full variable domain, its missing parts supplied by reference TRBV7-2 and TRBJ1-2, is GAGVSQSPSNKVTEKGKDVELRCDPISGHTALYWYRQSLGQGLEFLIYFQGNSAPDKSGLPSDRFSAERTGGSVSTLTIQRTQQEDSAVYLCASSLGGQAKPYGYTFGSGTRLTVV.